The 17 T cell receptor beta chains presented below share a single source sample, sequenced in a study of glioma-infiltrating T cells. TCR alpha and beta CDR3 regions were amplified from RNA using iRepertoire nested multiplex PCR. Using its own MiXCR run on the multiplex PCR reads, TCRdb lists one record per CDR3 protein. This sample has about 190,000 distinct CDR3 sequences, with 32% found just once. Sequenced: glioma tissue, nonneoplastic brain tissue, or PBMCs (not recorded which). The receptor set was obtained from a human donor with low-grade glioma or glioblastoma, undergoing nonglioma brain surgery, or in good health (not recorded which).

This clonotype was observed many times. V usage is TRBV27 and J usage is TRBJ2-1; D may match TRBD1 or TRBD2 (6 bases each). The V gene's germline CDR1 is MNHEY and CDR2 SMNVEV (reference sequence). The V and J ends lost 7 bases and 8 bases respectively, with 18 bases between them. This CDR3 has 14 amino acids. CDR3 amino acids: CASIITGAGDEQFF. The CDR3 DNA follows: TGTGCCAGCATCATTACGGGGGCTGGAGATGAGCAGTTCTTC.

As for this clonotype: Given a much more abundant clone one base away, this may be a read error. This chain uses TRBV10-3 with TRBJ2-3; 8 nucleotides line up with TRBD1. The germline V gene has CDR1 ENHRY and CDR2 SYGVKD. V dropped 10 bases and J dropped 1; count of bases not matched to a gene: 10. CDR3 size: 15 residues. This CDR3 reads CATRDRRLGTDTQYF. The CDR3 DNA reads TGTGCCACCCGGGACAGGAGGTTAGGCACAGATACGCAGTATTTT.

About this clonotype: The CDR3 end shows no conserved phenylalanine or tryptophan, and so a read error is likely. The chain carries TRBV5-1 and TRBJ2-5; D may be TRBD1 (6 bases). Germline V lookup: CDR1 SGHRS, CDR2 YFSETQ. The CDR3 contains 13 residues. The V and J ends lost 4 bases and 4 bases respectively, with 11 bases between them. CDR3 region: CASSRQDRETQYY. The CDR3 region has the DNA TGCGCCAGCAGCCGACAGGACCGAGAGACCCAGTACTAC.

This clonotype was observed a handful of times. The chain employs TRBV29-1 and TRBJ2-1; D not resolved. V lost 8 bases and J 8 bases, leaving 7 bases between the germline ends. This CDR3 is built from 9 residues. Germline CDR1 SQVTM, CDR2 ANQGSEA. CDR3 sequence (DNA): TGCAGCCTTTTCTATGAGCAGTTCTTC. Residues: CSLFYEQFF.

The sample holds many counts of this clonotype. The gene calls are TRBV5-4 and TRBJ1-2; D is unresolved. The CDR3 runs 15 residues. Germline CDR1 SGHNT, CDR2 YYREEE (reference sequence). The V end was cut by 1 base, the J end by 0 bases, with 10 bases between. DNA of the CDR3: TGTGCCAGCAGCTTGCCCGGGATTACTAACTATGGCTACACCTTC. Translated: CASSLPGITNYGYTF.

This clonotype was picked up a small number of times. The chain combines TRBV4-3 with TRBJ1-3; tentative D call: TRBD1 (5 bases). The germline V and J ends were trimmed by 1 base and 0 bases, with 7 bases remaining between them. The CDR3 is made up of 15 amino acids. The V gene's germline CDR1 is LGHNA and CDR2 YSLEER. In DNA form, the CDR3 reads TGCGCCAGCAGCCAAGGGGACGTCTCTGGAAACACCATATATTTT. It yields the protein CASSQGDVSGNTIYF.

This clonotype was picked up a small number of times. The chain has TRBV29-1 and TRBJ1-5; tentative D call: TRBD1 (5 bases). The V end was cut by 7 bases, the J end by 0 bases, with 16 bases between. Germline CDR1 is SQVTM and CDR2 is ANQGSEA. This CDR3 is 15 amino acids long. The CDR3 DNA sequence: TGCAGCGCCCAGCTGCAGGGTGGTAGCAATCAGCCCCAGCATTTT. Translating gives CSAQLQGGSNQPQHF.

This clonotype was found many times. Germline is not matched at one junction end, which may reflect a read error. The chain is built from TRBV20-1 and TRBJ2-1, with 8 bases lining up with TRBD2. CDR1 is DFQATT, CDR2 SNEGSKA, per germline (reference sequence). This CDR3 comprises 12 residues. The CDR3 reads CSARDTLRGGLF. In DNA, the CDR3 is TGCAGTGCTAGAGACACCCTACGGGGGGGCCTCTTC.

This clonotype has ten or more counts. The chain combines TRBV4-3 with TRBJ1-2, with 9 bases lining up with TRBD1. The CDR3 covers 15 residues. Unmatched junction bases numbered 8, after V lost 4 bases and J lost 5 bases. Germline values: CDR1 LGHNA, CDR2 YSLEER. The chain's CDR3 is CASSPPDRGRYGYTF. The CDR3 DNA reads TGCGCCAGCAGCCCACCGGACAGGGGCCGGTATGGCTACACCTTC.

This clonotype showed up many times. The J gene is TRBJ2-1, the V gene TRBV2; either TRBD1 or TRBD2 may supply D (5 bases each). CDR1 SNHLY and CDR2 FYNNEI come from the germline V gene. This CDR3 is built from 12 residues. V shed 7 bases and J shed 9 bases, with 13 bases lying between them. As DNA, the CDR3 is TGTGCCAGCATCGGGACCTACGGTGAGCAGTTCTTC. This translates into CASIGTYGEQFF.

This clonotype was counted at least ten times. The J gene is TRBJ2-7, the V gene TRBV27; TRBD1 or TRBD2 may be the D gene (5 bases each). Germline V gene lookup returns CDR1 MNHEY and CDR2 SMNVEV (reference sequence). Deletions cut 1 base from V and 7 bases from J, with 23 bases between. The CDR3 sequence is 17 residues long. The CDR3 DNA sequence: TGTGCCAGCAGTTTATACCGACGGGACCCTAGAATGGGGGAGCAGTACTTC. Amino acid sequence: CASSLYRRDPRMGEQYF.

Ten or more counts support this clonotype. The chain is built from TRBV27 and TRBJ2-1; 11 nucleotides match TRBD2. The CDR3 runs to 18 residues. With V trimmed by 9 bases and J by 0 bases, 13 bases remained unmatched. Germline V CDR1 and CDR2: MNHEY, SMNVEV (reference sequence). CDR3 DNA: TGTGCCAGACTGGTGGGGGTAGCGGGAGGGAGCTCCTACAATGAGCAGTTCTTC. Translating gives CARLVGVAGGSSYNEQFF.

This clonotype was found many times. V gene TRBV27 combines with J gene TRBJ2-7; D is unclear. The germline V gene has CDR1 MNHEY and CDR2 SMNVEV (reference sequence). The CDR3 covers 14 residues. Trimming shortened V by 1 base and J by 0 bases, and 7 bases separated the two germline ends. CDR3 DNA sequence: TGTGCCAGCAGTTTATATGGGAACTCCTACGAGCAGTACTTC. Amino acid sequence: CASSLYGNSYEQYF.

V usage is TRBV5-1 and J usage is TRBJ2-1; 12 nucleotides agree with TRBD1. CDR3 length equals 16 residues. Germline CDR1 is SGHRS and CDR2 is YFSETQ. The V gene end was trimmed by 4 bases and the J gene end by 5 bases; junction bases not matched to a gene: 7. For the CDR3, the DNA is TGCGCCAGCAGCAAACGCCGGGACAGGGGGCACAATGAGCAGTTCTTC. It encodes CASSKRRDRGHNEQFF. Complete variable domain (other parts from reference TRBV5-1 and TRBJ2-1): KAGVTQTPRYLIKTRGQQVTLSCSPISGHRSVSWYQQTPGQGLQFLFEYFSETQRNKGNFPGRFSGRQFSNSRSEMNVSTLELGDSALYLCASSKRRDRGHNEQFFGPGTRLTVL.

CDR3 sequence reads: CASRAGTSGTGELFF. The CDR3 DNA reads TGTGCCAGCAGGGCCGGGACTAGCGGCACCGGGGAGCTGTTTTTT. The chain carries TRBV5-4 and TRBJ2-2, with 11 nucleotides matching TRBD2. The CDR3 totals 15 residues. J lost 4 bases, V lost 5 bases, and 4 bases had no gene match. CDR1 and CDR2 from the germline V gene are SGHNT and YYREEE (reference sequence).

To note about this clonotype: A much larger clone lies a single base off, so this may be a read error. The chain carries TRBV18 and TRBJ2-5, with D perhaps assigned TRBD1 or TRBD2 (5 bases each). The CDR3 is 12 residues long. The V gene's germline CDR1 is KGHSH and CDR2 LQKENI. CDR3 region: CASSPPGETQHF. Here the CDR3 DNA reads TGTGCCAGCTCACCACCGGGGGAGACCCAGCACTTC.

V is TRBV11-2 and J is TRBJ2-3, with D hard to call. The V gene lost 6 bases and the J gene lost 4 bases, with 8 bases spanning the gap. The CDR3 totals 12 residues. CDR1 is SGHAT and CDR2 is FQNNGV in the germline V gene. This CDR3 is CASRREADTQYF. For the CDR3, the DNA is TGTGCCAGCAGACGAGAAGCAGATACGCAGTATTTT.